There are many counts of the clone carrying this T cell receptor beta chain. The antigen is unknown. V lost 5 bases to trimming and J lost 5 bases; unmatched junction nucleotides: 14. Germline lookup yields CDR1 SGHTA and CDR2 FQGNSA. This CDR3 region has 18 residues. This entry belongs to a study of T cells in Graves' hyperthyroidism and ophthalmopathy. Points from the study as a whole: In blood, most of the thyroid clonotypes expanded above 0.001 were also present. Ophthalmopathy was identified by the model a median around 6.3 months ahead of onset.

Amplification yielded TCR beta CDR3 regions, with RNA transcripts as the source. An initial round of RT-PCR targeting the TCR CDR3 relied on the HTBI primer set. Using its own MiXCR run on the multiplex PCR reads, TCRdb lists one record per CDR3 protein. The sample gives 300,000 to 400,000 distinct CDR3 sequences, about 18% of which show up once; around 47% is in the top ten. This receptor was taken from a woman in her fifties or sixties with Graves' hyperthyroidism. Sequencing was done on a sample of blood. The chain uses TRBV7-2 and TRBJ2-5; 13 bases line up with TRBD2. DNA for the CDR3: TGTGCCAGCAGCGCCTCCGGGACTAGCGGGGTTGCTTGGGAGACCCAGTACTTC. It codes for CASSASGTSGVAWETQYF.